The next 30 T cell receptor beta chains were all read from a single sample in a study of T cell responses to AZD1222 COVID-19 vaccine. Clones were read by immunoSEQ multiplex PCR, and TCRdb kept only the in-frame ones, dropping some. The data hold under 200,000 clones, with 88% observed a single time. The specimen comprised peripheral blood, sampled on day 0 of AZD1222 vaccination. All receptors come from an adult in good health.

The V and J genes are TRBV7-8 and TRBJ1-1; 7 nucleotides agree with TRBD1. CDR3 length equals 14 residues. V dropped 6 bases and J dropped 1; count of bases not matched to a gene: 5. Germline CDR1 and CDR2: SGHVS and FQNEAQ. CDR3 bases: TGTGCCAGCAGGGCCGGGACAGCGAACACTGAAGCTTTCTTT. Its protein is CASRAGTANTEAFF.

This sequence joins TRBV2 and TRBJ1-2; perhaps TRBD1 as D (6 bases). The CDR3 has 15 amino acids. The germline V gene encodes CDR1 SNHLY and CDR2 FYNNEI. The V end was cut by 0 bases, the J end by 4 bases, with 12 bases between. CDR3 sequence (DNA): TGTGCCAGCAGTGAAGCGCTTCAGGGGATCTATGGCTACACCTTC. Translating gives CASSEALQGIYGYTF.

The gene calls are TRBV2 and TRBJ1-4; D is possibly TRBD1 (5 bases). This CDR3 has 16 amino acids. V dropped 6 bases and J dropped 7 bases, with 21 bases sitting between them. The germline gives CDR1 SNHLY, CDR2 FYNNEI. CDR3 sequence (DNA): TGTGCCAGCAGGCCCCTGACAGTTCAACTTGGTGAAAAACTGTTTTTT. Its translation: CASRPLTVQLGEKLFF. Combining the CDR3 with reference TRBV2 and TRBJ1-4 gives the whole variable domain EPEVTQTPSHQVTQMGQEVILRCVPISNHLYFYWYRQILGQKVEFLVSFYNNEISEKSEIFDDQFSVERPDGSNFTLKIRSTKLEDSAMYFCASRPLTVQLGEKLFFGSGTQLSVL.

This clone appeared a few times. The CDR3 is CASSLPSSYYGYTF. As DNA, the CDR3 is TGTGCCAGCAGCTTACCCAGTTCCTATTATGGCTACACCTTC. The rearrangement links TRBV11-2 to TRBJ1-2; the D is unclear. The CDR3 sequence is 14 residues long. Germline V lookup: CDR1 SGHAT, CDR2 FQNNGV. The germline V and J ends were trimmed by 2 bases and 5 bases, with 12 bases remaining between them.

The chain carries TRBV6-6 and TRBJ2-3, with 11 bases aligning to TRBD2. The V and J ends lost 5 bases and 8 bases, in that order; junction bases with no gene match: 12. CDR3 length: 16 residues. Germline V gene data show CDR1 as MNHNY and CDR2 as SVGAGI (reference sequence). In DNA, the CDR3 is TGTGCCAGCAGTCCGGGACTAGCGGCACGTGAGGGTACGCAGTATTTT. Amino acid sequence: CASSPGLAAREGTQYF.

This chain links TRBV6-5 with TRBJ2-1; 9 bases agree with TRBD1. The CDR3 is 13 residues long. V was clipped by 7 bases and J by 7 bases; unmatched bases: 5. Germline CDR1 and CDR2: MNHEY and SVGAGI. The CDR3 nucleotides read TGTGCCAGCATTGGGACAGGGAAGAATGAGCAGTTCTTC. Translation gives CASIGTGKNEQFF.

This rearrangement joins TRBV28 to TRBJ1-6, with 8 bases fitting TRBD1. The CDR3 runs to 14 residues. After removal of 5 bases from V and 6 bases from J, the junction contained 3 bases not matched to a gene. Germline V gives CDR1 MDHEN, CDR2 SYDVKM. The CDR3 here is CASSVGQGNSPLHF. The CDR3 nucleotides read TGTGCCAGCAGTGTCGGACAGGGTAATTCACCCCTCCACTTT.

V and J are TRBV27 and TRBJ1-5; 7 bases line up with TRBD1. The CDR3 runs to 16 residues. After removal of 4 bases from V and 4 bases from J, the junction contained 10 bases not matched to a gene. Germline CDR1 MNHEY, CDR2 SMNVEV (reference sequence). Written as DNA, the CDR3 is TGTGCCAGCAGTTCGAGAATAAGGGGGCTAAATCAGCCCCAGCATTTT. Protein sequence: CASSSRIRGLNQPQHF.

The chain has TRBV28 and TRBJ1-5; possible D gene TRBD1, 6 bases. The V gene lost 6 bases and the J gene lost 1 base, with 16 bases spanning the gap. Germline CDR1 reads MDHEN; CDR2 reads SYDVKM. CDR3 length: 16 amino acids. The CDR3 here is CASSYPQGISNQPQHF. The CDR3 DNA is TGTGCCAGCAGCTATCCGCAGGGGATAAGCAATCAGCCCCAGCATTTT. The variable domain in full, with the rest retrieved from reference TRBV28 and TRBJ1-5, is DVKVTQSSRYLVKRTGEKVFLECVQDMDHENMFWYRQDPGLGLRLIYFSYDVKMKEKGDIPEGYSVSREKKERFSLILESASTNQTSMYLCASSYPQGISNQPQHFGDGTRLSIL.

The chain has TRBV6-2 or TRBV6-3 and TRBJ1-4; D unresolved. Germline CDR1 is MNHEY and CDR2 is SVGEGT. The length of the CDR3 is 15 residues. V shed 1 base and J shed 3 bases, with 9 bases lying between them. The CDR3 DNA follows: TGTGCCAGCAGTTACTTCCGAAGAGCTAATGAAAAACTGTTTTTT. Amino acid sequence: CASSYFRRANEKLFF.

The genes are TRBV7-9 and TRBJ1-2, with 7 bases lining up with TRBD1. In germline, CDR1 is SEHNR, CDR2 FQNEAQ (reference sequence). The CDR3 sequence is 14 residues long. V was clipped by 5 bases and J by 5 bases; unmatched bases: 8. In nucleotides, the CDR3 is TGTGCCAGCAGCCGCCAACAGGGGCTATATGGCTACACCTTC. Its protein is CASSRQQGLYGYTF.

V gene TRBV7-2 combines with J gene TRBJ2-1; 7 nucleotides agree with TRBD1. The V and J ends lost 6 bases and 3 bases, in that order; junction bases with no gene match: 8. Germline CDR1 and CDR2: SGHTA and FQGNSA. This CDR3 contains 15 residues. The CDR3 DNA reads TGTGCCAGCAGATATACAGGGGAAGACTACAATGAGCAGTTCTTC. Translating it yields CASRYTGEDYNEQFF.

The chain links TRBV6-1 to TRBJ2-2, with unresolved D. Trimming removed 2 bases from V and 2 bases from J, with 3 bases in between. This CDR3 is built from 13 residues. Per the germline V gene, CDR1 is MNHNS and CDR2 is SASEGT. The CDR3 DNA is TGTGCCAGCAGTGAACTCAACACCGGGGAGCTGTTTTTT. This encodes CASSELNTGELFF.

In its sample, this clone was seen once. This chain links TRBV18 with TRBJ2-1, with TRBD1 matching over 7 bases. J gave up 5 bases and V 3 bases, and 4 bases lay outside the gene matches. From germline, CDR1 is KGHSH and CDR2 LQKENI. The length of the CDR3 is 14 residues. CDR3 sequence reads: CASSPRQGNNEQFF. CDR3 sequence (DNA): TGTGCCAGCTCACCGAGACAGGGTAACAATGAGCAGTTCTTC.

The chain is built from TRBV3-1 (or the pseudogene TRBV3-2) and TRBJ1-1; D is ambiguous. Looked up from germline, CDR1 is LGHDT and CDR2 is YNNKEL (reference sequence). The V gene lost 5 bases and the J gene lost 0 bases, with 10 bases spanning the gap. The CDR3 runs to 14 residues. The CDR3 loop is CASSNSGLNTEAFF. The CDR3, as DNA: TGTGCCAGCAGCAACAGTGGCCTGAACACTGAAGCTTTCTTT.

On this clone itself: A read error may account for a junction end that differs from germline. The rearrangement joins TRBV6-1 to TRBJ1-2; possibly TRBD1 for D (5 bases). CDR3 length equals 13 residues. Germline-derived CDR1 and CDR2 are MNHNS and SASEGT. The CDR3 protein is CASREGGGNGYTF. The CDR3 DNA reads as TGTGCCAGCAGGGAAGGCGGGGGAAACGGCTACACCTTC.

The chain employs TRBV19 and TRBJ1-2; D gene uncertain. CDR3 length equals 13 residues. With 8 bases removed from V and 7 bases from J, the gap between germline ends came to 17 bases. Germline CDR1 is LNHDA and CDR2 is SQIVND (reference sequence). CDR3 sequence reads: CASSRANLAGYTF. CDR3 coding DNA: TGTGCCAGTTCACGGGCCAATTTGGCTGGCTACACCTTC.

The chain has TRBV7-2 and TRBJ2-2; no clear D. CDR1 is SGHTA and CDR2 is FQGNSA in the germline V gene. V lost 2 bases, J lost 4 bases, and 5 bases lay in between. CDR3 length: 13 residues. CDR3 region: CASSLPPTGELFF. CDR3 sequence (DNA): TGTGCCAGCAGCTTACCCCCCACCGGGGAGCTGTTTTTT.

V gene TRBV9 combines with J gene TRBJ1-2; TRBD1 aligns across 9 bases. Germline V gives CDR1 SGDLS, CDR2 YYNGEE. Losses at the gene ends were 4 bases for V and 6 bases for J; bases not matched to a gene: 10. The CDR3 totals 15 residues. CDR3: CASSPRPGQGDGYTF. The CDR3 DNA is TGTGCCAGCAGCCCGCGACCGGGACAGGGTGATGGCTACACCTTC.

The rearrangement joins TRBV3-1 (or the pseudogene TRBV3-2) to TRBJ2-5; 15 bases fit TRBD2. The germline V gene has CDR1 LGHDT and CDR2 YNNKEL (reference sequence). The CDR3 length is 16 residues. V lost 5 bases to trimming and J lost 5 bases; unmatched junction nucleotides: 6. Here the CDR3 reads CASSWTSGGAGETQYF. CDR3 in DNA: TGTGCCAGCAGCTGGACTAGCGGGGGGGCCGGGGAGACCCAGTACTTC.

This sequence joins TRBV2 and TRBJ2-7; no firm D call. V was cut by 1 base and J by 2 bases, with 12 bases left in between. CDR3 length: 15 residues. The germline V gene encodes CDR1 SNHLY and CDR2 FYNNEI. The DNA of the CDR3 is TGTGCCAGCAGTGAAGATGCCGCAAGGGCCTACGAGCAGTACTTC. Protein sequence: CASSEDAARAYEQYF.

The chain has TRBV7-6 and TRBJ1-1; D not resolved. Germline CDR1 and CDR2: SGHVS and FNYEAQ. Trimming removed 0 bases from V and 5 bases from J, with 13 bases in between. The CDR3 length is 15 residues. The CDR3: CASSLAIMGKTEAFF. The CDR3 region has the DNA TGTGCCAGCAGCTTAGCAATTATGGGTAAGACTGAAGCTTTCTTT.

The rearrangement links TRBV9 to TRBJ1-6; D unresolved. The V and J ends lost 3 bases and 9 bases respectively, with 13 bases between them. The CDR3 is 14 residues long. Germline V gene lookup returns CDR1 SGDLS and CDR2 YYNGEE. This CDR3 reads CASSGEALSSPLHF. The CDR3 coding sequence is TGTGCCAGCAGCGGGGAGGCCCTGTCTTCACCCCTCCACTTT.

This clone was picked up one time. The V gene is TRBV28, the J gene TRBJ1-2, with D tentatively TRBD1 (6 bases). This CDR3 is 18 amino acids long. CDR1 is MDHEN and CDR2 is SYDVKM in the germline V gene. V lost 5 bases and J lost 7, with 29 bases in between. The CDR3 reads CASSPTGPTVSSISGYTF. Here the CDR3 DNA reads TGTGCCAGCAGTCCTACAGGGCCCACTGTCTCCTCTATAAGTGGCTACACCTTC.

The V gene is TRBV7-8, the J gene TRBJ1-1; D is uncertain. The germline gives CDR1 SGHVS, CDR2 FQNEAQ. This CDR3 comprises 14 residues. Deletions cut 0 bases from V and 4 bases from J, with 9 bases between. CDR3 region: CASSLAGSATEAFF. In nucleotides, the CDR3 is TGTGCCAGCAGCTTAGCAGGGTCCGCCACTGAAGCTTTCTTT.

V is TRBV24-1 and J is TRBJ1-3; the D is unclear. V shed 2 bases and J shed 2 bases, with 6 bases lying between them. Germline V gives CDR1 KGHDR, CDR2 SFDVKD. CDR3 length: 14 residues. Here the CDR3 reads CATSDSSAGNTIYF. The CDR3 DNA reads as TGTGCCACCAGTGATTCTTCAGCTGGAAACACCATATATTTT.

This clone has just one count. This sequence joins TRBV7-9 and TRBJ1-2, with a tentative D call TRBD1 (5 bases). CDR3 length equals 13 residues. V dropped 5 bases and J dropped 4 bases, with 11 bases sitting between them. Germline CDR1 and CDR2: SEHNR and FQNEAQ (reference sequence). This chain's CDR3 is CASSPLGTYGYTF. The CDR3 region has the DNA TGTGCCAGCAGCCCACTCGGGACCTATGGCTACACCTTC.

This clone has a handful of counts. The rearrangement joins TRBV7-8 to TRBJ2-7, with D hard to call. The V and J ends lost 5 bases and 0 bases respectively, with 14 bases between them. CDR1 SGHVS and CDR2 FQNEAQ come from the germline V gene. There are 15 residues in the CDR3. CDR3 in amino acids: CASSKPPRGSYEQYF. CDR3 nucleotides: TGTGCCAGCAGCAAGCCCCCGCGCGGCTCCTACGAGCAGTACTTC.

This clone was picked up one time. The CDR3 reads CASSPSRGGTNYNEQFF. The DNA of the CDR3 is TGTGCCAGCAGCCCTTCTCGGGGGGGCACTAACTACAATGAGCAGTTCTTC. The chain couples TRBV5-6 to TRBJ2-1; 8 bases agree with TRBD2. The CDR3 totals 17 residues. V lost 4 bases and J lost 3; bases outside the gene matches: 12. CDR1 and CDR2 (germline): SGHDT, YYEEEE.

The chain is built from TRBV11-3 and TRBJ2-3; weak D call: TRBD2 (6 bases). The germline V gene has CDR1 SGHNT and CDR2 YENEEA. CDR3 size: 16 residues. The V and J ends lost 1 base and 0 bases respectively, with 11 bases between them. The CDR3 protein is CASSLGLASSTDTQYF. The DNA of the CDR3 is TGTGCCAGCAGCTTAGGTCTAGCGTCAAGCACAGATACGCAGTATTTT.